A selection of T cell receptor beta chains follows, all from one sample in a study of immune evolution from preneoplasia to lung adenocarcinoma. Here immunoSEQ multiplex PCR was the method, and the copy in TCRdb shows in-frame clones only, minus some. The repertoire holds fewer than 9,500 clones, with roughly 80% as singletons. Sequencing input: FFPE minimally invasive lung adenocarcinoma tissue. Receptors originate from an older donor with lung adenocarcinoma. Both conserved end residues are part of each CDR3. Each record gives: D gene, V gene, clone size, J gene, CDR3 length, CDR3 DNA, CDR3 protein. The D gene is left open where the match is weak. Expanded clones get a size class; other rows say once, few or many, or leave the size out.

d_gene: -; v_gene: TRBV21-1; abundance: -; j_gene: TRBJ2-7; len: 15; CDR3nt: TGTGCCAGCAGCACTCCGGGCGGCTACGGTGGCGAGCAGTACTTC; CDR3aa: CASSTPGGYGGEQYF
d_gene: -; v_gene: TRBV5-6; abundance: -; j_gene: TRBJ1-5; len: 14; CDR3nt: TGTGCCAGCAGCTCGAGACAGAACAATCAGCCCCAGCATTTT; CDR3aa: CASSSRQNNQPQHF
d_gene: TRBD1; v_gene: TRBV5-6; abundance: -; j_gene: TRBJ1-4; len: 14; CDR3nt: TGTGCCAGCAGCTCTGGGACAGGGAATGGAAAACTGTTTTTT; CDR3aa: CASSSGTGNGKLFF
d_gene: -; v_gene: TRBV5-1; abundance: -; j_gene: TRBJ2-5; len: 11; CDR3nt: TGCGCCAGCAGCCGGGGGCGTACCCAGTACTTC; CDR3aa: CASSRGRTQYF
d_gene: TRBD2; v_gene: TRBV27; abundance: -; j_gene: TRBJ2-5; len: 14; CDR3nt: TGTGCCAGCAGTCTAGCGGGAGGGGGGGAGACCCAGTACTTC; CDR3aa: CASSLAGGGETQYF
d_gene: -; v_gene: TRBV28; abundance: -; j_gene: TRBJ2-2; len: 15; CDR3nt: TGTGCCAGCAGCTACCCCGGGGGTTCCACCGGGGAGCTGTTTTTT; CDR3aa: CASSYPGGSTGELFF
d_gene: -; v_gene: TRBV7-3; abundance: few; j_gene: TRBJ2-1; len: 15; CDR3nt: TGTGCCAGCAGCTTAGGTGCGGGAAACTCCAATGAGCAGTTCTTC; CDR3aa: CASSLGAGNSNEQFF
d_gene: -; v_gene: TRBV7-9; abundance: -; j_gene: TRBJ1-1; len: 13; CDR3nt: TGTGCCAGCAGCCCAGGGACGAACACTGAAGCTTTCTTT; CDR3aa: CASSPGTNTEAFF
d_gene: TRBD2; v_gene: TRBV10-3; abundance: -; j_gene: TRBJ2-3; len: 16; CDR3nt: TGTGCCATCAGTGAGCCGGGGGGACCAGACACAGATACGCAGTATTTT; CDR3aa: CAISEPGGPDTDTQYF
d_gene: TRBD1; v_gene: TRBV6-1; abundance: -; j_gene: TRBJ2-3; len: 15; CDR3nt: TGTGCCAGCAGTGAAGATCAAACAGGGGGAGATACGCAGTATTTT; CDR3aa: CASSEDQTGGDTQYF
d_gene: -; v_gene: TRBV5-1; abundance: once; j_gene: TRBJ2-5; len: 17; CDR3nt: TGCGCCAGCAGCTTGGCACAGATTGGGGGGAAGGGAGAGACCCAGTACTTC; CDR3aa: CASSLAQIGGKGETQYF
d_gene: -; v_gene: TRBV21-1; abundance: -; j_gene: TRBJ2-7; len: 15; CDR3nt: TGTGCCAGCAGCAAAGTGGCCGGGAGCTTCAGCGAGCAGTACTTC; CDR3aa: CASSKVAGSFSEQYF
d_gene: -; v_gene: TRBV27; abundance: -; j_gene: TRBJ1-5; len: 13; CDR3nt: TGTGCCAGCAGTTTCTTAAGTGAAGGTCCCCAGCATTTT; CDR3aa: CASSFLSEGPQHF
d_gene: TRBD1; v_gene: TRBV19; abundance: -; j_gene: TRBJ2-1; len: 13; CDR3nt: TGTGCCAGTAGCGAGGGGGCCATAGGGGAGCAGTTCTTC; CDR3aa: CASSEGAIGEQFF
d_gene: -; v_gene: TRBV6-5; abundance: -; j_gene: TRBJ2-3; len: 14; CDR3nt: TGTGCCAGCAGCTACAGGGCTAGCACAGATACGCAGTATTTT; CDR3aa: CASSYRASTDTQYF
d_gene: -; v_gene: TRBV7-6; abundance: -; j_gene: TRBJ2-5; len: 15; CDR3nt: TGTGCCAGCAGCCCTAGGGGGGAGGTAGGAGAGACCCAGTACTTC; CDR3aa: CASSPRGEVGETQYF
d_gene: -; v_gene: TRBV20-1; abundance: once; j_gene: TRBJ2-3; len: 11; CDR3nt: TGCAGTGCTAGCCAAACAGATACGCAGTATTTT; CDR3aa: CSASQTDTQYF
d_gene: TRBD1; v_gene: TRBV11-2; abundance: few; j_gene: TRBJ2-7; len: 13; CDR3nt: TGTGCCAGCTGCGGCCAGGGGGACTACGAGCAGTACTTC; CDR3aa: CASCGQGDYEQYF
d_gene: TRBD2; v_gene: TRBV9; abundance: -; j_gene: TRBJ2-1; len: 15; CDR3nt: TGTGCCAGCAGCCCCCCTAGCGGGATAGGGGCACGGCAGTTCTTC; CDR3aa: CASSPPSGIGARQFF
d_gene: -; v_gene: TRBV30; abundance: -; j_gene: TRBJ2-7; len: 13; CDR3nt: TGTGCCTGGAGTGTTGGGGCCATCTACGAGCAGTACTTC; CDR3aa: CAWSVGAIYEQYF
d_gene: -; v_gene: TRBV30; abundance: -; j_gene: TRBJ1-5; len: 13; CDR3nt: TGTGCCTGGACTAGGGATAGCAATCAGCCCCAGCATTTT; CDR3aa: CAWTRDSNQPQHF